The rows below give T cell receptor beta chains drawn from one sample of a study of blood T cell repertoires in COVID-19. The repertoire was sequenced with immunoSEQ multiplex PCR; TCRdb's copy has only in-frame clones and lacks some. The data contain fewer than 70,000 clones, more than 75% of them seen just once; the ten biggest clones take up 3.5% to 4%. The sample taken for sequencing was peripheral blood. Receptors were obtained from a human donor in a cohort sampled during active COVID-19. The conserved cysteine and the conserved F or W are not part of the CDR3 here. A D gene is named only where the DNA matches it firmly.

CDR3 protein | CDR3 length | V gene | D gene | J gene
ASSVAGGTQETQY | 13 | TRBV9 | TRBD2 | TRBJ2-5
ASSLGAGTYEQY | 12 | TRBV5-4 | . | TRBJ2-7
ASTPDRAGNQPQH | 13 | TRBV6-2/TRBV6-3 | TRBD1 | TRBJ1-5
ASSLAGTGNTIY | 12 | TRBV28 | . | TRBJ1-3
ASSKAKTGTDTQY | 13 | TRBV5-4 | . | TRBJ2-3
ASSSRQGLFHEQY | 13 | TRBV7-6 | TRBD1 | TRBJ2-7
ASSRPTGNTEAF | 12 | TRBV13 | . | TRBJ1-1
ASLRRDISSSGANVLT | 16 | TRBV19 | . | TRBJ2-6
ATTGRRDEQF | 10 | TRBV30 | . | TRBJ2-1
ASSLVSRNSPLH | 12 | TRBV7-2 | . | TRBJ1-6
ASSPSPSSGNTIY | 13 | TRBV7-6 | . | TRBJ1-3
ASSLPGGFSGEQY | 13 | TRBV5-1 | . | TRBJ2-7
ASSDLAGGLLWVTQY | 15 | TRBV2 | TRBD2 | TRBJ2-5
ASSYGGVNEQF | 11 | TRBV9 | TRBD2 | TRBJ2-1
ATSDLQAGVSTDTQY | 15 | TRBV24-1 | TRBD2 | TRBJ2-3
ASSPWTGIQEGYT | 13 | TRBV3-1/TRBV3-2 | TRBD1 | TRBJ1-2
ASTPGQGNSPLH | 12 | TRBV7-8 | . | TRBJ1-6
AGERLAGNGMAKNIQY | 16 | TRBV10-1 | TRBD2 | TRBJ2-4
ASRDGLALSTDTQY | 14 | TRBV28 | . | TRBJ2-3
ASSVSGIPSNEQF | 13 | TRBV9 | TRBD2 | TRBJ2-1
ASTGLLTYEQY | 11 | TRBV6-6 | . | TRBJ2-7
ASSYYLQGTNTEAF | 14 | TRBV6-2/TRBV6-3 | . | TRBJ1-1
ASTGTSSYNEQF | 12 | TRBV25-1 | TRBD2 | TRBJ2-1
ASSYATLTEQY | 11 | TRBV6-2/TRBV6-3 | . | TRBJ2-7
ASSFLGRTEAF | 11 | TRBV12-3/TRBV12-4 | . | TRBJ1-1
ASSFLTANSPLH | 12 | TRBV28 | . | TRBJ1-6
ASSPFSDRAGSPLH | 14 | TRBV7-9 | TRBD1 | TRBJ1-6
ASSGTGVGKNIQY | 13 | TRBV13 | TRBD1 | TRBJ2-4
ASSGGRDGYT | 10 | TRBV27 | . | TRBJ1-2
ASSVNRETQY | 10 | TRBV9 | . | TRBJ2-5
ASRVTGNTEAF | 11 | TRBV27 | . | TRBJ1-1
SIRDRQTYEQY | 11 | TRBV29-1 | TRBD1 | TRBJ2-7
ASSARLAGDRQY | 12 | TRBV25-1 | TRBD2 | TRBJ2-3
ASSTDRGRTEAF | 12 | TRBV7-2 | TRBD1 | TRBJ1-1
ASTERDRVSYGYT | 13 | TRBV5-8 | . | TRBJ1-2
ASSHQSYEQY | 10 | TRBV6-2/TRBV6-3 | . | TRBJ2-7
ASSQDRDREMNTEAF | 15 | TRBV4-3 | TRBD1 | TRBJ1-1
ASSLSGNKAMNTEAF | 15 | TRBV7-2 | . | TRBJ1-1
ASSLGPSGGPTDTQY | 15 | TRBV5-1 | TRBD2 | TRBJ2-3
ASSPDRVNTEAF | 12 | TRBV27 | . | TRBJ1-1
ASSLEELQPGAPSYEQY | 17 | TRBV7-2 | . | TRBJ2-7
ASRLAGGTGELF | 12 | TRBV13 | TRBD2 | TRBJ2-2
ASSTFLAGEQY | 11 | TRBV13 | . | TRBJ2-7
ASRSGIPRGGSYEQY | 15 | TRBV28 | . | TRBJ2-7
ASSPHRRNTEAF | 12 | TRBV9 | . | TRBJ1-1
ATSRDSTYEQY | 11 | TRBV15 | . | TRBJ2-7
ASSLSGTGGDSGANVLT | 17 | TRBV27 | TRBD1 | TRBJ2-6
ASSQFEFEQF | 10 | TRBV3-1/TRBV3-2 | . | TRBJ2-1
ASSLAGTPLEQY | 12 | TRBV4-2 | TRBD2 | TRBJ2-7
ASSEASEEY | 9 | TRBV6-1 | . | TRBJ2-3
ASSYGRGNTEAF | 12 | TRBV6-2/TRBV6-3 | . | TRBJ1-1
ASSLAGPYEQY | 11 | TRBV6-5 | TRBD2 | TRBJ2-7
ASSQKPDRGDEKLF | 14 | TRBV4-2 | TRBD1 | TRBJ1-4
ASSDSGGSSSGANVLT | 16 | TRBV6-4 | TRBD2 | TRBJ2-6
ASSYIPGGFNTEAF | 14 | TRBV6-5 | TRBD1 | TRBJ1-1